Following are 11 T cell receptor beta chains from one sample sequenced in a study of cytomegalovirus exposure and HLA in healthy donors. Assay used: immunoSEQ multiplex PCR; TCRdb lists only in-frame clones, some missing. In the table there are about 150,000 clones, about 91% of which are singletons. Specimen: PBMCs. The receptors were sampled from a woman aged 18-29 years in good health and CMV-seropositive.

This chain joins TRBV5-6 and TRBJ2-2; no firm D call. The CDR3 extends over 15 amino acids. Trimming took 0 bases from V and 6 from J, leaving 12 bases between them. Germline V gene data show CDR1 as SGHDT and CDR2 as YYEEEE. The CDR3 DNA is TGTGCCAGCAGCTTGGAGGCTAGAAGGTCCGGGGAGCTGTTTTTT. Translation: CASSLEARRSGELFF.

V usage is TRBV2 and J usage is TRBJ2-7; 10 nucleotides match TRBD1. This CDR3 region has 15 residues. CDR1 SNHLY and CDR2 FYNNEI come from the germline V gene. V was clipped by 0 bases and J by 4 bases; unmatched bases: 3. CDR3: CASSEARQGAYEQYF. DNA for the CDR3: TGTGCCAGCAGTGAAGCACGACAGGGGGCGTACGAGCAGTACTTC.

This clone was seen once. J is TRBJ2-3 and V is TRBV9; D not certain. The V end was cut by 0 bases, the J end by 8 bases, with 10 bases between. The CDR3 contains 13 residues. CDR1 and CDR2 (germline): SGDLS, YYNGEE. In DNA form, the CDR3 reads TGTGCCAGCAGCGTAGTGTCCGCAGGTACGCAGTATTTT. It encodes CASSVVSAGTQYF.

CDR3 sequence reads: CASSTGYYGYTF. The CDR3 DNA is TGTGCCAGCAGCACAGGGTATTATGGCTACACCTTC. The genes are TRBV6-5 and TRBJ1-2, with a tentative D call TRBD1 (6 bases). The germline CDR1 and CDR2 sequences are MNHEY and SVGAGI. The CDR3 is 12 residues long. V was clipped by 6 bases and J by 5 bases, with 10 bases between them.

This chain links TRBV4-1 with TRBJ2-2; 13 positions match TRBD2. CDR3 length: 16 residues. Unmatched junction bases numbered 5, after V lost 4 bases and J lost 6 bases. Germline lookup yields CDR1 MGHRA and CDR2 YSYEKL. CDR3 loop: CASSLRLAGGAGELFF. The CDR3 DNA reads TGCGCCAGCAGCCTCAGACTAGCGGGGGGAGCCGGGGAGCTGTTTTTT.

The chain couples TRBV30 to TRBJ1-1, with D unclear. Germline V gene data show CDR1 as GTSNPN and CDR2 as SVGIG (reference sequence). Trimming pared 4 bases from V and 4 bases from J, leaving 13 bases between. This CDR3 has 13 amino acids. This CDR3 reads CAWNKDIGTEAFF. The CDR3 DNA reads as TGTGCCTGGAACAAAGACATTGGCACTGAAGCTTTCTTT.

This chain connects TRBV28 to TRBJ2-7; D possibly corresponds to TRBD1 (5 bases). The germline V and J ends were trimmed by 2 bases and 2 bases, with 13 bases remaining between them. This CDR3 region has 15 residues. Germline V gives CDR1 MDHEN, CDR2 SYDVKM. The CDR3 here is CASSLIPGNPYEQYF. The CDR3, as DNA: TGTGCCAGCAGTTTAATCCCAGGGAACCCCTACGAGCAGTACTTC.

The chain carries TRBV19 and TRBJ1-4, with D hard to call. CDR3 length equals 16 residues. V was cut by 3 bases and J by 8 bases, with 19 bases left in between. Germline V lookup: CDR1 LNHDA, CDR2 SQIVND (reference sequence). The CDR3 DNA is TGTGCCAGTAGTATCGTGAGCAAAAAGTCTCCCGAAAAACTGTTTTTT. Amino acid sequence: CASSIVSKKSPEKLFF.

CDR3 region: CASSLFDRWYRDTSYEQYF. CDR3 nucleotides: TGTGCCAGCAGCTTATTCGATCGGTGGTACCGGGACACCTCCTACGAGCAGTACTTC. V is TRBV7-2 and J is TRBJ2-7, with a possible D match to TRBD1 (6 bases). This CDR3 has 19 amino acids. Between the trimmed V and J ends, which lost 2 bases and 0 bases, there was a span of 23 bases. CDR1 SGHTA and CDR2 FQGNSA come from the germline V gene.

This sequence joins TRBV4-1 and TRBJ1-1, with 9 bases that match TRBD1. Per the germline V gene, CDR1 is MGHRA and CDR2 is YSYEKL. The CDR3 spans 19 residues. The V gene end was trimmed by 3 bases and the J gene end by 1 base; junction bases not matched to a gene: 15. The CDR3 nucleotides are TGCGCCAGCAGCCATAGCCCTACGGGACAGGGTAGGAGGAACACTGAAGCTTTCTTT. It codes for CASSHSPTGQGRRNTEAFF.

The rearrangement links TRBV7-2 to TRBJ2-1, with a tentative D call TRBD2 (6 bases). Trimming took off 4 bases at V and 6 bases at J, with 16 bases between the two ends. In germline, CDR1 is SGHTA, CDR2 FQGNSA. There are 15 residues in the CDR3. The CDR3 spells CASSYRFPEGNEQFF. The CDR3 region has the DNA TGTGCCAGCAGCTACAGGTTCCCGGAGGGCAATGAGCAGTTCTTC. Full variable domain (missing parts from reference TRBV7-2 and TRBJ2-1): GAGVSQSPSNKVTEKGKDVELRCDPISGHTALYWYRQSLGQGLEFLIYFQGNSAPDKSGLPSDRFSAERTGGSVSTLTIQRTQQEDSAVYLCASSYRFPEGNEQFFGPGTRLTVL.